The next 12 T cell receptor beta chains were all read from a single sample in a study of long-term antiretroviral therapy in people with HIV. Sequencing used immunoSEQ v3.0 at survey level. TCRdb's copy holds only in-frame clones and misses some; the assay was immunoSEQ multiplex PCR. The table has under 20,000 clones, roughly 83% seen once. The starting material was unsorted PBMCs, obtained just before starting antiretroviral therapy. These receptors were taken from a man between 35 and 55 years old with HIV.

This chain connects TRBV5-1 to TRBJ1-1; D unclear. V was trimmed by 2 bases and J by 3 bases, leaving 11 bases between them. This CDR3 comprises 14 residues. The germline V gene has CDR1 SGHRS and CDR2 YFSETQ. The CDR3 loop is CASSFGSSDTEAFF. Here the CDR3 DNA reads TGCGCCAGCAGCTTCGGCAGCTCTGACACTGAAGCTTTCTTT.

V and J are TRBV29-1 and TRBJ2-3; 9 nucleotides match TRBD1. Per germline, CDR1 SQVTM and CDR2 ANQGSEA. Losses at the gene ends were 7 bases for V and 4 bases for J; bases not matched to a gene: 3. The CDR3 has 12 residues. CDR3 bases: TGCAGCGGGCGGACAGGGGCAGATACGCAGTATTTT. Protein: CSGRTGADTQYF.

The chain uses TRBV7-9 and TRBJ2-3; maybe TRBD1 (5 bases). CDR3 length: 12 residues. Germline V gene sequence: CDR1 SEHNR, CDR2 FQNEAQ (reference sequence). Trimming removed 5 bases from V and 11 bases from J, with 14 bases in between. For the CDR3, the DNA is TGTGCCAGCAGCCTCCAGACAGTAGAGCAGTATTTT. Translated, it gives CASSLQTVEQYF.

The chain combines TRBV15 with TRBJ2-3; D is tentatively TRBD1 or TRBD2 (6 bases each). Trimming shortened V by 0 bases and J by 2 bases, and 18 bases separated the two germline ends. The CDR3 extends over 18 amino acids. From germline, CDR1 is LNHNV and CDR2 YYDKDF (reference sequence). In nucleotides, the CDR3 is TGTGCCACCAGCAGAGATGCGAGCCGGGGGCGACCCACAGATACGCAGTATTTT. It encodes CATSRDASRGRPTDTQYF.

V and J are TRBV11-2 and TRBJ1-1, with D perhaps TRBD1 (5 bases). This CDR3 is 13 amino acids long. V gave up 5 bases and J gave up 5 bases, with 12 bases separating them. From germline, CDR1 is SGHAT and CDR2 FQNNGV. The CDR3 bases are TGTGCCAGCAGCACTGGCAGGGAGACTGAAGCTTTCTTT. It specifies CASSTGRETEAFF.

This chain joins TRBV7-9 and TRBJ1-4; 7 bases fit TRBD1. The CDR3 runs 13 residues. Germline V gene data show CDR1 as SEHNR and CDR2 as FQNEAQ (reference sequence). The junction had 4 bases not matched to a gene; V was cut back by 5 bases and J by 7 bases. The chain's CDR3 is CASSPGTAEKLFF. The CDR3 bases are TGTGCCAGCAGCCCCGGGACAGCTGAAAAACTGTTTTTT.

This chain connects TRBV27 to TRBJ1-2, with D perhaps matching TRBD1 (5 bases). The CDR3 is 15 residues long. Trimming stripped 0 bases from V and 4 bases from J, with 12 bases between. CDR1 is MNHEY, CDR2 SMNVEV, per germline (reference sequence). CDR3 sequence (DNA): TGTGCCAGCAGTTTATCGGGGGGTAGCGCCTATGGCTACACCTTC. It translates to CASSLSGGSAYGYTF.

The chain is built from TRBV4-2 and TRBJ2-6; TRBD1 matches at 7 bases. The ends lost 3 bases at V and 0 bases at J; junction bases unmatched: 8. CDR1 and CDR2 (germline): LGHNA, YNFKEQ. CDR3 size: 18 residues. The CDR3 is CASSHGTATFSGANVLTF. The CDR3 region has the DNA TGTGCCAGCAGCCACGGGACAGCTACCTTCTCTGGGGCCAACGTCCTGACTTTC.

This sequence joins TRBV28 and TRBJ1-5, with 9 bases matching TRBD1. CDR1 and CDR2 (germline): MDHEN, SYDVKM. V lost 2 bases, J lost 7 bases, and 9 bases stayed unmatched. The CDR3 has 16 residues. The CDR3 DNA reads TGTGCCAGCAGTTTAGGTGGGGGACAGGGTAACCAGCCCCAGCATTTT. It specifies CASSLGGGQGNQPQHF.

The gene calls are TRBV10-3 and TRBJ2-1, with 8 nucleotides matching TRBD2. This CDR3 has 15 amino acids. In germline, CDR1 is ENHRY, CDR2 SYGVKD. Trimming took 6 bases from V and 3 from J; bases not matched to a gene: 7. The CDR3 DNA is TGTGCCATCAGGGGGGGTAGCGGGGACTACAATGAGCAGTTCTTC. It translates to CAIRGGSGDYNEQFF.

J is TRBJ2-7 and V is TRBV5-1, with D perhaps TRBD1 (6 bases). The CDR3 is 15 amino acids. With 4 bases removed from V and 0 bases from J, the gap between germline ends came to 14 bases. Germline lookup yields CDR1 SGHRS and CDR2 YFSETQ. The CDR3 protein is CASSPSQGGSYEQYF. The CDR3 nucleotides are TGCGCCAGCAGCCCCTCCCAAGGGGGCTCCTACGAGCAGTACTTC.

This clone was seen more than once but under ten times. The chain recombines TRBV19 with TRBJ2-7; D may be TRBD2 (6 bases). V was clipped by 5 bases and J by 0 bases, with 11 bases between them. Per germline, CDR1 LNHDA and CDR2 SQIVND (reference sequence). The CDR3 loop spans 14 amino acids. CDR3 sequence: CASSLSGNSYEQYF. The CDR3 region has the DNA TGTGCCAGTAGTCTTAGCGGCAACTCCTACGAGCAGTACTTC.